The entry below gives a single T cell receptor (beta chain) sequence along with its context. In the source study's methods: Counts of nucleated cells, estimated from reference gene primer amplification, were obtained. Sequencing used immunoSEQ multiplex PCR; TCRdb keeps in-frame clones, though not all of them. V and J calls and clone size come straight from that table; D and trimming were deduced from the DNA. There are fewer than 600,000 clones in the sample; approximately 88% occur only once, and 1.5% to 2% lies in the top ten. This sample is drawn from a study of blood T cell repertoires in COVID-19. Germline loops: CDR1 SGHRS, CDR2 YFSETQ. The CDR3 loop spans 15 amino acids. Trimming took 7 bases from V and 3 from J, leaving 16 bases between them. Individuals drawn from 24 US areas were about 18 to 90 years old. Cohort allocation depended upon clinical history that participants reported. The recovered donors of Cohort 3 showed two negative PCRs, clearance, or symptom resolution.

Sequenced input: PBMCs or T cells enriched from blood (not recorded which). The clonotype originates from a woman between 40 and 50 years old who had recovered from COVID-19. This rearrangement joins TRBV5-1 to TRBJ1-4; D ambiguous. The CDR3 region is CASAEGGLPNEKLFF. CDR3 coding DNA: TGCGCCAGCGCGGAGGGTGGGTTGCCTAATGAAAAACTGTTTTTT.